The 27 T cell receptor beta chains below were found in one sample sequenced in a study of blood T cells in healthy people across ages. A second PCR, run for about 7 to 11 cycles, used a sample-barcoded 5' primer plus a J-beta primer mix. TCRdb passed the 5' RACE reads through MiXCR, listing each CDR3 protein once. The top ten clones hold about 23% of a sample with around 1,800,000 distinct CDR3 sequences, roughly two fifths of them seen once. The specimen sequenced was blood. These TCRs come from a human donor in good health.

The sample holds a few counts of this clonotype. This chain links TRBV20-1 with TRBJ1-4, with 7 bases that match TRBD1. CDR3 length: 13 amino acids. Germline CDR1 and CDR2: DFQATT and SNEGSKA (reference sequence). V lost 3 bases, J lost 6 bases, and 4 bases stayed unmatched. The CDR3 nucleotides are TGCAGTGCTAGGGCAGGGGGATATGAAAAACTGTTTTTT. This encodes CSARAGGYEKLFF.

The chain uses TRBV7-8 and TRBJ2-1; 7 bases agree with TRBD1. This CDR3 has 16 amino acids. Germline assignment: CDR1 SGHVS and CDR2 FQNEAQ. Unmatched junction bases numbered 9, after V lost 5 bases and J lost 2 bases. The DNA of the CDR3 is TGTGCCAGCAGCCCGCACAGGGGAAATACCTACAATGAGCAGTTCTTC. Translated, it gives CASSPHRGNTYNEQFF.

CDR3 residues: CASSLTGFKDYEQYF. CDR3 coding DNA: TGTGCCAGCAGTTTGACAGGGTTCAAAGACTACGAGCAGTACTTC. The chain recombines TRBV7-2 with TRBJ2-7; 7 bases are shared with TRBD1. The germline gives CDR1 SGHTA, CDR2 FQGNSA. The CDR3 is 15 amino acids. Trimming took 6 bases from V and 3 from J; bases not matched to a gene: 11.

On this clonotype itself: At one end the junction does not follow the germline gene, possibly because of a read error. This sequence joins TRBV5-1 and TRBJ2-2; 11 bases map to TRBD2. The CDR3 has 16 amino acids. Germline assignment: CDR1 SGHRS and CDR2 YFSETQ. The CDR3 coding sequence is TGCGCCAGCAAGGGACTAGCGGCAGCTTACACCGTGGAGCTGTTTTTT. This gives the protein CASKGLAAAYTVELFF.

The V gene is TRBV20-1, the J gene TRBJ2-5; D gene ambiguous. The CDR3 contains 13 residues. Germline V CDR1 and CDR2: DFQATT, SNEGSKA (reference sequence). V lost 6 bases and J 3 bases, leaving 14 bases between the germline ends. The CDR3 protein is CSAPLQAEETQYF. The CDR3, as DNA: TGCAGTGCCCCACTCCAGGCAGAAGAGACCCAGTACTTC.

The rearrangement uses TRBV20-1 and TRBJ2-1; D may correspond to TRBD1 or TRBD2 (5 bases each). The length of the CDR3 is 14 residues. Germline lookup yields CDR1 DFQATT and CDR2 SNEGSKA (reference sequence). The V gene lost 0 bases and the J gene lost 8 bases, with 14 bases spanning the gap. The DNA for the CDR3 is TGCAGTGCTAGAGATTGGGACGAGGTGGATGAGCAGTTCTTC. Translation gives CSARDWDEVDEQFF.

This clonotype was detected a few times. The J gene is TRBJ2-7, the V gene TRBV7-8, with D maybe TRBD2 (5 bases). Germline V gives CDR1 SGHVS, CDR2 FQNEAQ. This CDR3 spans 13 amino acids. Trimming pared 5 bases from V and 5 bases from J, leaving 13 bases between. Here the CDR3 reads CASSPGRAHEQYF. CDR3 DNA sequence: TGTGCCAGCAGCCCCGGGCGGGCCCACGAGCAGTACTTC.

The chain recombines TRBV18 with TRBJ2-5; the D gene is possibly TRBD2 (6 bases). Trimming stripped 6 bases from V and 4 bases from J, with 21 bases between. The CDR3 is 16 residues long. The germline V gene encodes CDR1 KGHSH and CDR2 LQKENI. In DNA form, the CDR3 reads TGTGCCAGCTCGCCCACGGGGACTTCTAAAGGAGAGACCCAGTACTTC. Translating it yields CASSPTGTSKGETQYF. The full variable domain, in which reference TRBV18 and TRBJ2-5 provide the parts outside the CDR3, is NAGVMQNPRHLVRRRGQEARLRCSPMKGHSHVYWYRQLPEEGLKFMVYLQKENIIDESGMPKERFSAEFPKEGPSILRIQQVVRGDSAAYFCASSPTGTSKGETQYFGPGTRLLVL.

The rearrangement joins TRBV12-3 or TRBV12-4 to TRBJ1-4; D gene uncertain. The V and J ends lost 7 bases and 8 bases respectively, with 20 bases between them. CDR3 size: 15 residues. CDR3 nucleotide sequence: TGTGCCAGCACATCGAGCTCTGGCACTGGCGAAAAACTGTTTTTT. Amino acid sequence: CASTSSSGTGEKLFF.

On this clonotype: This CDR3 is missing its conserved last phenylalanine or tryptophan, likely due to a read error. This CDR3 is CASSEAGKTDTQYC. The CDR3 DNA is TGTGCCAGCAGTGAAGCAGGCAAGACAGATACGCAGTATTGT. V gene TRBV6-1 combines with J gene TRBJ2-3; D unresolved. V lost 0 bases, J lost 3 bases, and 7 bases lay in between. The CDR3 extends over 14 amino acids. Germline loops: CDR1 MNHNS, CDR2 SASEGT.

This clonotype has a handful of counts. The chain uses TRBV29-1 and TRBJ2-1; D may be TRBD1 (7 bases). Germline V lookup: CDR1 SQVTM, CDR2 ANQGSEA. This CDR3 is built from 15 residues. V shed 3 bases and J shed 5 bases, with 17 bases lying between them. This CDR3 is CSVEEGAGTDNEQFF. The DNA for the CDR3 is TGCAGCGTTGAGGAGGGGGCGGGGACGGACAATGAGCAGTTCTTC.

The chain carries TRBV29-1 and TRBJ1-1, with a tentative D call TRBD1 (6 bases). The CDR3 is 14 amino acids. Germline V gene sequence: CDR1 SQVTM, CDR2 ANQGSEA. Trimming took off 7 bases at V and 1 base at J, with 16 bases between the two ends. The CDR3 protein is CSGKGGIGNTEAFF. CDR3 nucleotide sequence: TGCAGCGGAAAGGGGGGGATCGGGAACACTGAAGCTTTCTTT.

V is TRBV29-1 and J is TRBJ2-1, with TRBD2 matching 10 bases. The J call may be incorrect, as the DNA end agrees better with TRBJ2-7. The length of the CDR3 is 15 residues. Germline CDR1 SQVTM, CDR2 ANQGSEA. The chain's CDR3 is CSVEERTSGTYEQYF. CDR3 bases: TGCAGCGTTGAAGAGAGGACTAGCGGTACCTACGAGCAGTACTTC.

The rearrangement joins TRBV3-1 to TRBJ2-3; tentative D call: TRBD2 (6 bases). This CDR3 has 16 residues. With 2 bases removed from V and 6 bases from J, the gap between germline ends came to 18 bases. Per germline, CDR1 LGHDT and CDR2 YNNKEL (reference sequence). The DNA for the CDR3 is TGTGCCAGCAGCCAACGCGGGGAGTTATATATGGATACGCAGTATTTT. Translating gives CASSQRGELYMDTQYF.

The rearrangement uses TRBV20-1 and TRBJ2-5; either TRBD1 or TRBD2 may fit D (6 bases each). Germline CDR1 reads DFQATT; CDR2 reads SNEGSKA (reference sequence). This CDR3 has 13 residues. The germline V and J ends were trimmed by 7 bases and 5 bases, with 17 bases remaining between them. CDR3 sequence (DNA): TGCAGTGTTCGAGGGTCGGGGGCCGAGACCCAGTACTTC. Translated: CSVRGSGAETQYF.

The chain carries TRBV27 and TRBJ2-7; TRBD1 matches at 9 bases. The V gene end was trimmed by 5 bases and the J gene end by 3 bases; junction bases not matched to a gene: 5. In germline, CDR1 is MNHEY, CDR2 SMNVEV (reference sequence). The CDR3 spans 14 residues. In DNA, the CDR3 is TGTGCCAGCAGTGGAACAGGGGGCAACTACGAGCAGTACTTC. This sequence encodes CASSGTGGNYEQYF.

In DNA form, the CDR3 reads TGCAGTGCTAGACGACCGACTAACCGGAACGAGCAGTACTTC. This codes for CSARRPTNRNEQYF. This chain joins TRBV20-1 and TRBJ2-5; D is perhaps TRBD2 (5 bases). The DNA end favors TRBJ2-7, so the J call may be wrong. Germline CDR1 reads DFQATT; CDR2 reads SNEGSKA (reference sequence). The CDR3 loop spans 14 amino acids.

The chain has TRBV15 and TRBJ2-7; D is perhaps TRBD1 or TRBD2 (7 bases each). Germline lookup yields CDR1 LNHNV and CDR2 YYDKDF (reference sequence). The V end lost 5 bases, the J end lost 2 bases, and 13 bases lay between the germline ends. This CDR3 spans 14 amino acids. The CDR3 spells CATSFRGGTYEQYF. The CDR3 region has the DNA TGTGCCACCAGCTTCAGGGGGGGGACCTACGAGCAGTACTTC.

V gene TRBV7-8 combines with J gene TRBJ2-3; D gene uncertain. Trimming pared 2 bases from V and 1 base from J, leaving 16 bases between. The germline gives CDR1 SGHVS, CDR2 FQNEAQ. The CDR3 contains 17 residues. CDR3 nucleotides: TGTGCCAGCAGCTTAAACCCCCTGACTGGACGCACAGATACGCAGTATTTT. The encoded protein is CASSLNPLTGRTDTQYF.

The chain couples TRBV5-5 to TRBJ2-7, with 13 bases identical to TRBD2. The CDR3 covers 16 residues. The V and J ends lost 4 bases and 4 bases, in that order; junction bases with no gene match: 8. Germline V CDR1 and CDR2: SGHKS, YYEKEE (reference sequence). The CDR3 is CASSHSMTSGGYEQYF. The DNA of the CDR3 is TGTGCCAGCAGCCATTCCATGACTAGCGGGGGGTACGAGCAGTACTTC.

This clonotype was seen a few times. The CDR3 region has the DNA TGTGCCAGCAGCCGATCACGGACAGGGAGCTCCTACGAGCAGTACTTC. Its translation: CASSRSRTGSSYEQYF. The genes are TRBV6-2 or TRBV6-3 and TRBJ2-7; 8 bases match TRBD1. This CDR3 region has 16 residues. Germline V gene lookup returns CDR1 MNHEY and CDR2 SVGEGT. V lost 6 bases, J lost 0 bases, and 10 bases stayed unmatched.

The V and J genes are TRBV20-1 and TRBJ1-6, with D possibly being TRBD1 (5 bases). Per germline, CDR1 DFQATT and CDR2 SNEGSKA (reference sequence). V lost 4 bases and J lost 1, with 11 bases in between. CDR3 length: 15 residues. The CDR3 DNA follows: TGCAGTGCTAAGACCCCAGGGTCCTATAATTCACCCCTCCACTTT. Translating gives CSAKTPGSYNSPLHF.

This chain links TRBV28 with TRBJ2-3; 7 bases are a match to TRBD1. The V gene's germline CDR1 is MDHEN and CDR2 SYDVKM. V lost 2 bases, J lost 6 bases, and 5 bases stayed unmatched. This CDR3 comprises 14 residues. CDR3 nucleotide sequence: TGTGCCAGCAGTTTAGGGGACAGTCGTGATACGCAGTATTTT. Amino acids: CASSLGDSRDTQYF.

This clonotype was observed a handful of times. The chain uses TRBV7-2 and TRBJ1-2; TRBD1 matches 12 bases. Per germline, CDR1 SGHTA and CDR2 FQGNSA. The CDR3 is 16 residues long. The V and J ends lost 7 bases and 3 bases, in that order; junction bases with no gene match: 9. The CDR3: CASKGQGQGADYGYTF. The CDR3 DNA reads TGTGCCAGCAAGGGGCAGGGACAGGGGGCTGACTATGGCTACACCTTC.

Only a few counts were recorded for this clonotype. The chain joins TRBV27 to TRBJ2-7; a possible D gene is TRBD1 (6 bases). Trimming shortened V by 6 bases and J by 4 bases, and 13 bases separated the two germline ends. CDR3 length: 13 residues. Germline CDR1 is MNHEY and CDR2 is SMNVEV (reference sequence). CDR3 coding DNA: TGTGCCAGCAGGTTAGCTCAGGGGTACGAGCAGTACTTC. Residues: CASRLAQGYEQYF.

The chain couples TRBV9 to TRBJ2-1; 11 bases fit TRBD2. Trimming removed 4 bases from V and 2 bases from J; junction bases left unmatched: 14. CDR1 and CDR2 from the germline V gene are SGDLS and YYNGEE. CDR3 length: 19 amino acids. The CDR3 region is CASSPRGLAGGPTYNEQFF. CDR3 nucleotides: TGTGCCAGCAGCCCCCGGGGGCTAGCGGGGGGACCCACCTACAATGAGCAGTTCTTC.

This clonotype occurred a few times. The chain uses TRBV6-2 or TRBV6-3 and TRBJ2-2; D gene uncertain. V gave up 2 bases and J gave up 0 bases, with 4 bases separating them. CDR3 length equals 14 residues. Germline V gene sequence: CDR1 MNHEY, CDR2 SVGEGT. The CDR3 bases are TGTGCCAGCAGTTACGATCCGAACACCGGGGAGCTGTTTTTT. Amino acids: CASSYDPNTGELFF.